This T cell receptor beta chain appears in the sequencing data of a study of human T cells and chemical hapten exposure. Background on the study: Predominantly women, the patients had alopecia areata, totalis or universalis.

The sample's time point: pre-sensitization, week 0. Treatment meaning: therapeutic diphenylcyclopropenone sensitization with weekly scalp DPC. This CDR3 has 14 residues. J was trimmed by 4 bases and V by 5 bases; bases with no gene match: 7. General observations from the study: Donor immune responses may differ from healthy people's, since all donors had alopecia.

As to this clonotype: Antigen specificity is unknown.

The authors' processing: There were a median of around 97,000 TCRs per sample, with a range from roughly 23,224 to 750,000. A single record per CDR3 protein comes from TCRdb applying MiXCR to the RACE reads. The V and J calls, along with clone size, are taken from TCRdb and not from the paper's own processing. In the table there are tens of thousands of distinct CDR3 sequences, around 12% of which are singletons. The starting material was whole blood, obtained in connection with sensitization to the hapten diphenylcyclopropenone (DPC). This clonotype originated in a woman aged 25 to 39 with alopecia areata. Some clones in this sample may be carry-over from other donors' samples. The chain has TRBV12-3 or TRBV12-4 and TRBJ2-5; 7 bases map to TRBD2. The CDR3 reads CASSTGLPIETQYF. DNA of the CDR3: TGTGCCAGCAGTACGGGACTACCCATAGAGACCCAGTACTTC.